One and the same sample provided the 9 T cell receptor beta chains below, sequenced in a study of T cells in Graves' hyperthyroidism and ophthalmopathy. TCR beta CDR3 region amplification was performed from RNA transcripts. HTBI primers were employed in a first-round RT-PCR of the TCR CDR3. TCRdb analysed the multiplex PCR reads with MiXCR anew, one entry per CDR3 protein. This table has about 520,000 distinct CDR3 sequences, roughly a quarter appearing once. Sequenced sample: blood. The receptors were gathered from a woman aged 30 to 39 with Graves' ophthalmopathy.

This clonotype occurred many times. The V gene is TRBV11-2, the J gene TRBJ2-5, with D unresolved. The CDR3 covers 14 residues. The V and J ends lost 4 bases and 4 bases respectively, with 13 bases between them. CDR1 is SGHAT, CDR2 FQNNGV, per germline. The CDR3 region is CASSSARWGETQYF. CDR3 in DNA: TGTGCCAGCAGCTCCGCCCGGTGGGGAGAGACCCAGTACTTC. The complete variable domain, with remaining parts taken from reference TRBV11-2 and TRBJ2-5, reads EAGVAQSPRYKIIEKRQSVAFWCNPISGHATLYWYQQILGQGPKLLIQFQNNGVVDDSQLPKDRFSAERLKGVDSTLKIQPAKLEDSAVYLCASSSARWGETQYFGPGTRLLVL.

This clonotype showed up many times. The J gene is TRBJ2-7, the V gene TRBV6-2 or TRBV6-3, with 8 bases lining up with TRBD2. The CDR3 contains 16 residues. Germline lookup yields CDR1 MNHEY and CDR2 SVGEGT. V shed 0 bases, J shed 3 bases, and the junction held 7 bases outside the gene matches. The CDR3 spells CASSYSIQRGRYEQYF. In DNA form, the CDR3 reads TGTGCCAGCAGTTACTCGATCCAGCGGGGGCGCTACGAGCAGTACTTC.

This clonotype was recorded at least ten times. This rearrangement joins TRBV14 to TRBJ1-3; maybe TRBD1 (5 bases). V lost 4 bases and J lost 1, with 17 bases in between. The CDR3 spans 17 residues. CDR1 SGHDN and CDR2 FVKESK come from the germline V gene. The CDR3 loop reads CASSPNYRKLSGNTIYF. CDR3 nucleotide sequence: TGTGCCAGCAGCCCAAATTACAGGAAGCTGTCTGGAAACACCATATATTTT.

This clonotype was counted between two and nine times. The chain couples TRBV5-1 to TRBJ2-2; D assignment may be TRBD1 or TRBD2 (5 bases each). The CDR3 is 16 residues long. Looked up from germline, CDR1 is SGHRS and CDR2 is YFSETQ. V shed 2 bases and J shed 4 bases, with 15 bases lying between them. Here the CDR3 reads CASSFRGAGITGELFF. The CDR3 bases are TGCGCCAGCAGCTTTCGAGGGGCCGGGATCACCGGGGAGCTGTTTTTT. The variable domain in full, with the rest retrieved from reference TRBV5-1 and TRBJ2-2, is KAGVTQTPRYLIKTRGQQVTLSCSPISGHRSVSWYQQTPGQGLQFLFEYFSETQRNKGNFPGRFSGRQFSNSRSEMNVSTLELGDSALYLCASSFRGAGITGELFFGEGSRLTVL.

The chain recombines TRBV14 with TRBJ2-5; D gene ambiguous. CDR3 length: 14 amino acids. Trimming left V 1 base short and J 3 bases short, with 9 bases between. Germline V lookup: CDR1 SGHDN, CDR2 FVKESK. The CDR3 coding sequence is TGTGCCAGCAGCCAAGTCGGTCCAAAAGAGACCCAGTACTTC. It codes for CASSQVGPKETQYF.

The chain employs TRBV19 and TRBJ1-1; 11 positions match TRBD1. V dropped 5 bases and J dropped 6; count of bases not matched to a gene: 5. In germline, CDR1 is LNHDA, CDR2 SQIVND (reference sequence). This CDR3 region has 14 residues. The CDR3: CASSRGQGDPEAFF. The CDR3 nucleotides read TGTGCCAGTAGTCGGGGACAGGGGGACCCTGAAGCTTTCTTT.

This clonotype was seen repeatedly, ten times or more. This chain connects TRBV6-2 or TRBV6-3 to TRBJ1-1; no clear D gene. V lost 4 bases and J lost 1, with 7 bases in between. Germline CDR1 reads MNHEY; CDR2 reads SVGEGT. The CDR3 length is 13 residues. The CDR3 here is CASSSDWNTEAFF. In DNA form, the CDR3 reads TGTGCCAGCAGTTCCGACTGGAACACTGAAGCTTTCTTT.

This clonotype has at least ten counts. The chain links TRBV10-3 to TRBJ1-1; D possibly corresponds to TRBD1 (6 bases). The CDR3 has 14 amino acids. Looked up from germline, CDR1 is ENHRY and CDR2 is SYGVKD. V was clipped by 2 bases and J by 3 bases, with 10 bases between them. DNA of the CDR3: TGTGCCATCAGTGAGGGGGGCGGATACACTGAAGCTTTCTTT. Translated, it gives CAISEGGGYTEAFF.

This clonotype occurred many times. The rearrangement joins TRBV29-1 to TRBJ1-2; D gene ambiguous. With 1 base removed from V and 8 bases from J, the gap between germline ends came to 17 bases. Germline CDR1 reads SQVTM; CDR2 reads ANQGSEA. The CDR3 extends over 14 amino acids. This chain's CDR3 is CSVEGPQIWRGYTF. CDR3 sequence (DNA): TGCAGCGTTGAAGGACCTCAGATATGGCGGGGCTACACCTTC.